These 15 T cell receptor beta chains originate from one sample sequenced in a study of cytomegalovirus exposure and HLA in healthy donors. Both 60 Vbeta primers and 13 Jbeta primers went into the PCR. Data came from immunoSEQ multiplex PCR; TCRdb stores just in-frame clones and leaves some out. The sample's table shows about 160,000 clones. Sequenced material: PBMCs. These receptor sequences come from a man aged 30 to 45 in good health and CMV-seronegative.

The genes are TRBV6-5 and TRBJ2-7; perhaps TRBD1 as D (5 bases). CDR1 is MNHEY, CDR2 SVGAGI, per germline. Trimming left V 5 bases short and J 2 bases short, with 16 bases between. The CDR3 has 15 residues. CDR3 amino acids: CASSRPGHLAYEQYF. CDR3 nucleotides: TGTGCCAGCAGTCGCCCAGGGCACCTAGCCTACGAGCAGTACTTC.

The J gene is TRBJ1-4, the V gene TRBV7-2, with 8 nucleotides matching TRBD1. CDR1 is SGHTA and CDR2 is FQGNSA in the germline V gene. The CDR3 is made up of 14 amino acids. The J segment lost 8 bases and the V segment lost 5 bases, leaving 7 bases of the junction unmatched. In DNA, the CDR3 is TGTGCCAGCAGCGAAGACAGGGGAAGAGAAAAACTGTTTTTT. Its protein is CASSEDRGREKLFF. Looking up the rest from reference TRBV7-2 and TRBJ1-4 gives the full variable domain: GAGVSQSPSNKVTEKGKDVELRCDPISGHTALYWYRQSLGQGLEFLIYFQGNSAPDKSGLPSDRFSAERTGGSVSTLTIQRTQQEDSAVYLCASSEDRGREKLFFGSGTQLSVL.

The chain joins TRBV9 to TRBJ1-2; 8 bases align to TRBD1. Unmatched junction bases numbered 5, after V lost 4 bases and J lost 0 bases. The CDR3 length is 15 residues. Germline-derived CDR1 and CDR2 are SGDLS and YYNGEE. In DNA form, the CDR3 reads TGTGCCAGCAGCCTAAGACAGGGGACTAACTATGGCTACACCTTC. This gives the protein CASSLRQGTNYGYTF.

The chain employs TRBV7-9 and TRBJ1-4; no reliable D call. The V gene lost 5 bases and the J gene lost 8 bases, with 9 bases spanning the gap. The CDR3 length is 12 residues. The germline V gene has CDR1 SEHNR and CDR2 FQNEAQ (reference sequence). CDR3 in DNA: TGTGCCAGCAGCCTGAGCGGGGAAAAACTGTTTTTT. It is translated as CASSLSGEKLFF.

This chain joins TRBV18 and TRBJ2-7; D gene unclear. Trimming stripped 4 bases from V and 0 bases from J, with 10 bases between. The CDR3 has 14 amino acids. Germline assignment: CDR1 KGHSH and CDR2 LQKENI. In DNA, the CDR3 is TGTGCCAGCTCACGCCAACAGAGCTCCTACGAGCAGTACTTC. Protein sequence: CASSRQQSSYEQYF.

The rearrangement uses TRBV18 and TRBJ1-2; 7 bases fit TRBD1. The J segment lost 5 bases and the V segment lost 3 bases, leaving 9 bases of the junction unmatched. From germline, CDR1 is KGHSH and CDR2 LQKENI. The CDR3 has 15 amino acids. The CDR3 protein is CASSPQEGARYGYTF. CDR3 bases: TGTGCCAGCTCACCTCAGGAGGGGGCGCGGTATGGCTACACCTTC. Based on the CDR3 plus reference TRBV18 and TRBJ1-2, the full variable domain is NAGVMQNPRHLVRRRGQEARLRCSPMKGHSHVYWYRQLPEEGLKFMVYLQKENIIDESGMPKERFSAEFPKEGPSILRIQQVVRGDSAAYFCASSPQEGARYGYTFGSGTRLTVV.

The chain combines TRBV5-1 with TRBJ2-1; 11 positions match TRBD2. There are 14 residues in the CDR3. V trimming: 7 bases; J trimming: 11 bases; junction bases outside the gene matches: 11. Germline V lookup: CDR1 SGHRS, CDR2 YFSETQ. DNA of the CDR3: TGCGCCAGCGGCCAGTCACTAGCGGGAGCTAAGCAGTTCTTC. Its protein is CASGQSLAGAKQFF.

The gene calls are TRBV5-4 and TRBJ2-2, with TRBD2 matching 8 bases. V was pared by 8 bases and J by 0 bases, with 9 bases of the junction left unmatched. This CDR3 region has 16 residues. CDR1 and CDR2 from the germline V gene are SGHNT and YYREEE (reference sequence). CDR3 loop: CASREGGETNTGELFF. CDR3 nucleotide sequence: TGTGCCAGTCGGGAGGGAGGGGAGACGAACACCGGGGAGCTGTTTTTT.

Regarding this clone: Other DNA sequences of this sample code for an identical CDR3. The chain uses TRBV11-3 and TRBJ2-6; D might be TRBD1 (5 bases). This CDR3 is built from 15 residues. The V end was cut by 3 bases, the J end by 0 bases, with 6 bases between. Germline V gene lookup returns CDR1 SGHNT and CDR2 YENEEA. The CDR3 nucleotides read TGTGCCAGCAGCTTTGACAGCTCTGGGGCCAACGTCCTGACTTTC. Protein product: CASSFDSSGANVLTF.

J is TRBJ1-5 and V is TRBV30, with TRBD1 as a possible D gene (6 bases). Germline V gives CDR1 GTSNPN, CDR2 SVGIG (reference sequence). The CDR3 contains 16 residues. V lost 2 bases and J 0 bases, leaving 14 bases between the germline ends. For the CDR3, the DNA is TGTGCCTGGAGTATTGGACAGCTGTATAGCAATCAGCCCCAGCATTTT. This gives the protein CAWSIGQLYSNQPQHF.

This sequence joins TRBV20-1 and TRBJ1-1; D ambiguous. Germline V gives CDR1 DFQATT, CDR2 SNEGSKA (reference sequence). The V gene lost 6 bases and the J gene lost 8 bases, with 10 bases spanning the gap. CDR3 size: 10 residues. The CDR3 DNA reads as TGCAGTGCCGCAGAGGAGGAAGCTTTCTTT. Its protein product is CSAAEEEAFF.

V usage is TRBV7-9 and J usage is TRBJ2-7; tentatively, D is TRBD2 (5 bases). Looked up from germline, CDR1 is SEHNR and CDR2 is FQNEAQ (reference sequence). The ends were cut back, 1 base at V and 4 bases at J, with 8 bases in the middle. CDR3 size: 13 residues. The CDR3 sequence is CASSLDGGYEQYF. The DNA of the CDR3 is TGTGCCAGCAGCTTAGATGGCGGGTACGAGCAGTACTTC.

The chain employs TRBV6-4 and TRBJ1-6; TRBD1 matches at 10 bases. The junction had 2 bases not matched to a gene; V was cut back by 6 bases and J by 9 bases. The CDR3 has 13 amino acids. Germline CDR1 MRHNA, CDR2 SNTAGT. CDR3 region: CASSRDRGSPLHF. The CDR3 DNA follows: TGTGCCAGCAGCCGGGACAGGGGTTCACCCCTCCACTTT.

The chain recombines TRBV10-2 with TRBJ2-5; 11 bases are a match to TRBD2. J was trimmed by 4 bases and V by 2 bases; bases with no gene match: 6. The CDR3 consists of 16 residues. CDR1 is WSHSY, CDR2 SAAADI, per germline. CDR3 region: CASSEGLAGGLETQYF. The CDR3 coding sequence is TGCGCCAGCAGTGAGGGACTAGCGGGTGGACTAGAGACCCAGTACTTC.

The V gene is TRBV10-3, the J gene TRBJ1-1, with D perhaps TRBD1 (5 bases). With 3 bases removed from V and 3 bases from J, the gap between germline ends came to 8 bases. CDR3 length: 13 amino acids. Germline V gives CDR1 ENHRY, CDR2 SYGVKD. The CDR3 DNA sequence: TGTGCCATCAGTGATGACAGAGACACTGAAGCTTTCTTT. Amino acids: CAISDDRDTEAFF.